The 26 T cell receptor beta chains presented below share a single source sample, sequenced in a study of control samples from healthy donors and cancer patients. Here immunoSEQ multiplex PCR was the method, and the copy in TCRdb shows in-frame clones only, minus some. This sample yields 20,000 to 30,000 clones, of which 82% are seen a single time; approximately 22% belongs to the top ten. The sample was PBMCs. The receptors shown here come from a man in his 60s with colorectal cancer.

The chain combines TRBV6-1 with TRBJ1-1; no clear D gene. Trimming took off 2 bases at V and 1 base at J, with 5 bases between the two ends. The germline gives CDR1 MNHNS, CDR2 SASEGT. This CDR3 region has 13 residues. CDR3 amino acids: CASSELGNTEAFF. CDR3 nucleotides: TGTGCCAGCAGTGAACTGGGGAACACTGAAGCTTTCTTT.

The genes are TRBV6-2 or TRBV6-3 and TRBJ2-3, with TRBD2 identical over 12 bases. J gave up 11 bases and V 5 bases, and 8 bases lay outside the gene matches. Germline loops: CDR1 MNHEY, CDR2 SVGEGT. The CDR3 totals 14 residues. The CDR3 sequence: CASSNGLAGRGQYF. The CDR3 DNA sequence: TGTGCCAGCAGTAACGGACTAGCGGGGCGAGGGCAGTATTTT.

This clone came up a few times. J is TRBJ1-6 and V is TRBV5-1, with TRBD1 matching over 9 bases. The CDR3 is made up of 17 amino acids. Unmatched junction bases numbered 6, after V lost 0 bases and J lost 5 bases. Germline CDR1 reads SGHRS; CDR2 reads YFSETQ. CDR3 coding DNA: TGCGCCAGCAGCTTGGCCCTCGGGACAGGGAATAATTCACCCCTCCACTTT. It is translated as CASSLALGTGNNSPLHF. Looking up the rest from reference TRBV5-1 and TRBJ1-6 gives the full variable domain: KAGVTQTPRYLIKTRGQQVTLSCSPISGHRSVSWYQQTPGQGLQFLFEYFSETQRNKGNFPGRFSGRQFSNSRSEMNVSTLELGDSALYLCASSLALGTGNNSPLHFGNGTRLTVT.

This clone was counted once. This rearrangement joins TRBV7-9 to TRBJ2-3, with 9 bases aligning to TRBD2. V lost 1 base, J lost 5 bases, and 7 bases stayed unmatched. Per germline, CDR1 SEHNR and CDR2 FQNEAQ (reference sequence). The CDR3 length is 16 residues. Here the CDR3 reads CASSLEGTSKGDTQYF. The CDR3 DNA reads TGTGCCAGCAGCTTAGAGGGGACTAGCAAGGGAGATACGCAGTATTTT. Together with reference TRBV7-9 and TRBJ2-3, the CDR3 gives the full variable domain: DTGVSQNPRHKITKRGQNVTFRCDPISEHNRLYWYRQTLGQGPEFLTYFQNEAQLEKSRLLSDRFSAERPKGSFSTLEIQRTEQGDSAMYLCASSLEGTSKGDTQYFGPGTRLTVL.

Of note for this clone: Its ends do not fully match the called genes, so a read error is possible. This chain connects TRBV10-3 to TRBJ1-2, with D unclear. This CDR3 is 13 amino acids long. Germline V gene data show CDR1 as ENHRY and CDR2 as SYGVKD. The CDR3 DNA is TGTGCCATCAGTGAGGGGCCGCAGTATGGCCACACCTTC. Protein sequence: CAISEGPQYGHTF.

By sample fraction, this clone is medium-sized (0.01 to 0.1%). V is TRBV30 and J is TRBJ1-6, with D unresolved. The CDR3 is 16 residues long. V was shortened by 5 bases and J by 7 bases, with 21 bases between the two germline ends. Germline V gives CDR1 GTSNPN, CDR2 SVGIG (reference sequence). CDR3 nucleotides: TGTGCCTGGGGGTACAAGGGCCTACGGGCGAATTCACCCCTCCACTTT. This gives the protein CAWGYKGLRANSPLHF.

The chain combines TRBV15 with TRBJ1-5; D may be TRBD1 (5 bases). V was trimmed by 0 bases and J by 5 bases, leaving 8 bases between them. CDR3 size: 14 residues. Germline CDR1 and CDR2: LNHNV and YYDKDF (reference sequence). CDR3 DNA: TGTGCCACCAGCAGAGATAGAGGGGATCAGCCCCAGCATTTT. It translates to CATSRDRGDQPQHF.

The genes are TRBV5-8 and TRBJ2-2; 7 bases are shared with TRBD1. The CDR3 covers 15 residues. Germline V gives CDR1 SGHTS, CDR2 YDEGEE. V lost 2 bases and J lost 1; bases outside the gene matches: 2. The CDR3 here is CASSFRTGNTGELFF. CDR3 bases: TGTGCCAGCAGCTTTAGGACAGGGAACACCGGGGAGCTGTTTTTT.

This clone appeared a few times. The rearrangement joins TRBV4-1 to TRBJ1-2; 7 nucleotides agree with TRBD1. This CDR3 contains 14 residues. Germline assignment: CDR1 MGHRA and CDR2 YSYEKL. V gave up 4 bases and J gave up 4 bases; unmatched junction bases: 6. The CDR3 is CASSPQEGAYGYTF. In DNA form, the CDR3 reads TGCGCCAGCAGCCCCCAGGAGGGGGCCTATGGCTACACCTTC.

The chain uses TRBV30 and TRBJ1-2, with TRBD1 matching over 8 bases. The length of the CDR3 is 15 residues. J gave up 4 bases and V 5 bases, and 12 bases lay outside the gene matches. Germline-derived CDR1 and CDR2 are GTSNPN and SVGIG (reference sequence). In DNA, the CDR3 is TGTGCCTGGCGATCCGGGACAGGATACTTCTATGGCTACACCTTC. Translating it yields CAWRSGTGYFYGYTF.

This clone has just a few counts. The rearrangement links TRBV19 to TRBJ1-4, with D perhaps TRBD1 (5 bases). Germline loops: CDR1 LNHDA, CDR2 SQIVND (reference sequence). CDR3 length: 15 residues. V lost 5 bases, J lost 7 bases, and 17 bases lay in between. The CDR3 loop is CASSQSGFGGEKLFF. The CDR3 DNA sequence: TGTGCCAGTAGTCAGTCCGGATTTGGGGGTGAAAAACTGTTTTTT.

The count of this clone is one. The rearrangement links TRBV6-1 to TRBJ2-7; D tentatively fits TRBD1 or TRBD2 (5 bases each). This CDR3 contains 14 residues. Trimming stripped 1 base from V and 3 bases from J, with 10 bases between. CDR1 and CDR2 from the germline V gene are MNHNS and SASEGT. CDR3 bases: TGTGCCAGCAGTGAAGGGGGGACCCACTACGAGCAGTACTTC. It encodes CASSEGGTHYEQYF.

This chain links TRBV7-2 with TRBJ2-4, with D perhaps TRBD2 (6 bases). Germline V gene data show CDR1 as SGHTA and CDR2 as FQGNSA. The CDR3 runs to 17 residues. The V gene lost 0 bases and the J gene lost 5 bases, with 17 bases spanning the gap. CDR3 sequence: CASSLAGGLSQENIQYF. The CDR3 DNA sequence: TGTGCCAGCAGCTTAGCGGGAGGCCTAAGCCAGGAAAACATTCAGTACTTC.

The J gene is TRBJ1-2, the V gene TRBV19; TRBD1 agrees at 11 bases. CDR3 length equals 13 residues. Per the germline V gene, CDR1 is LNHDA and CDR2 is SQIVND (reference sequence). The junction had 2 bases not matched to a gene; V was cut back by 7 bases and J by 4 bases. The CDR3 sequence: CASIGQGAYGYTF. Written as DNA, the CDR3 is TGTGCCAGTATTGGACAGGGGGCCTATGGCTACACCTTC.

The CDR3 coding sequence is TGCGCCAGCAGCTTGGCGGGGGTAAGCAATCAGCCCCAGCATTTT. Protein: CASSLAGVSNQPQHF. V gene TRBV5-1 combines with J gene TRBJ1-5, with D maybe TRBD1 (5 bases). The CDR3 sequence is 15 residues long. Germline V gene sequence: CDR1 SGHRS, CDR2 YFSETQ. With 0 bases removed from V and 1 base from J, the gap between germline ends came to 8 bases.

This chain joins TRBV10-2 and TRBJ1-1; maybe TRBD1 (6 bases). Trimming took 7 bases from V and 7 from J, leaving 16 bases between them. CDR1 is WSHSY, CDR2 SAAADI, per germline. This CDR3 comprises 13 residues. The CDR3 is CASTGTITGEAFF. In nucleotides, the CDR3 is TGCGCCAGCACCGGGACAATCACAGGTGAAGCTTTCTTT.

The chain combines TRBV10-3 with TRBJ2-3; D possibly corresponds to TRBD2 (6 bases). The CDR3 runs 13 residues. Trimming cost V 7 bases and J 5 bases, with 13 bases left between them. Germline CDR1 is ENHRY and CDR2 is SYGVKD. For the CDR3, the DNA is TGTGCCATCATGGCAGCCGGGGGAGATACGCAGTATTTT. Translating gives CAIMAAGGDTQYF.

This clone was detected once. This rearrangement joins TRBV27 to TRBJ2-3; 10 bases agree with TRBD2. The CDR3 is 16 amino acids. In germline, CDR1 is MNHEY, CDR2 SMNVEV (reference sequence). Trimming cost V 5 bases and J 6 bases; bases outside gene matches: 11. CDR3 DNA: TGTGCCAGCAGTCCCCGCGGGGGACTAGCGTTTGATACGCAGTATTTT. It translates to CASSPRGGLAFDTQYF.

This chain joins TRBV19 and TRBJ2-2; TRBD1 matches 8 bases. The CDR3 loop spans 15 amino acids. The V segment lost 4 bases and the J segment 2 bases; nucleotides outside the gene matches: 3. The germline CDR1 and CDR2 sequences are LNHDA and SQIVND (reference sequence). CDR3 sequence reads: CASSTGTGNTGELFF. CDR3 DNA sequence: TGTGCCAGTAGTACCGGGACAGGAAACACCGGGGAGCTGTTTTTT.

This sequence joins TRBV13 and TRBJ1-1, with D unclear. Germline V gene lookup returns CDR1 PRHDT and CDR2 FYEKMQ (reference sequence). This CDR3 contains 14 residues. V was pared by 5 bases and J by 1 base, with 11 bases between. The CDR3 loop reads CASSPNRGNTEAFF. CDR3 nucleotides: TGTGCCAGCAGCCCTAACCGTGGGAACACTGAAGCTTTCTTT.

The chain links TRBV4-3 to TRBJ2-1, with D uncertain. The CDR3 is 15 residues long. Trimming cost V 0 bases and J 8 bases, with 14 bases left between them. Germline-derived CDR1 and CDR2 are LGHNA and YSLEER. The CDR3 DNA is TGCGCCAGCAGCCAAGATGGTGACGCCGGGTATGAGCAGTTCTTC. The encoded protein is CASSQDGDAGYEQFF.

V and J are TRBV19 and TRBJ2-4, with D perhaps matching TRBD1 or TRBD2 (5 bases each). Germline V gene data show CDR1 as LNHDA and CDR2 as SQIVND (reference sequence). The CDR3 totals 16 residues. V shed 5 bases and J shed 7 bases, with 21 bases lying between them. CDR3 protein: CASSPQVRVTGNIQYF. The DNA of the CDR3 is TGTGCCAGTAGTCCACAGGTACGGGTCACGGGGAACATTCAGTACTTC.

The V gene is TRBV9, the J gene TRBJ2-3; D perhaps matches TRBD2 (6 bases). The CDR3 length is 15 residues. V lost 4 bases and J 3 bases, leaving 15 bases between the germline ends. Germline lookup yields CDR1 SGDLS and CDR2 YYNGEE. In DNA form, the CDR3 reads TGTGCCAGCAGCTCTGCCGGGACTGCTACAGATACGCAGTATTTT. Its translation: CASSSAGTATDTQYF.

The chain uses TRBV5-5 and TRBJ2-3; 8 bases match TRBD1. The CDR3 has 14 residues. With 3 bases clipped from V and 2 bases from J, the junction kept 2 bases outside the gene matches. The V gene's germline CDR1 is SGHKS and CDR2 YYEKEE (reference sequence). The CDR3 loop reads CASSWGQATDTQYF. The CDR3 DNA is TGTGCCAGCAGCTGGGGACAGGCCACAGATACGCAGTATTTT.

The rearrangement links TRBV30 to TRBJ1-2; D gene uncertain. Between the trimmed V and J ends, which lost 6 bases and 4 bases, there was a span of 15 bases. The length of the CDR3 is 13 residues. Germline CDR1 is GTSNPN and CDR2 is SVGIG (reference sequence). The CDR3 loop is CACLPDGRYGYTF. The CDR3 region has the DNA TGTGCCTGCCTCCCGGACGGCCGCTATGGCTACACCTTC.

J is TRBJ1-2 and V is TRBV5-1; D remains ambiguous. Trimming pared 4 bases from V and 3 bases from J, leaving 13 bases between. The germline V gene has CDR1 SGHRS and CDR2 YFSETQ. This CDR3 contains 14 residues. The DNA of the CDR3 is TGCGCCAGCAGCGCGGCGCGGCAAGACTATGGCTACACCTTC. Translated, it gives CASSAARQDYGYTF.